The following is a TCR beta chain sequence with its context. These data are taken from a study of blood T cell repertoires in COVID-19. The authors' processing: Amplification of reference gene primers provided the estimated nucleated cell counts. TCRdb's copy holds only in-frame clones and misses some; the assay was immunoSEQ multiplex PCR. V, J and clone size reflect that table, while D and trimming were determined from the DNA. The sample carries 110,000 or so clones, roughly 85% recorded once. With 3 bases clipped from V and 4 bases from J, the junction kept 7 bases outside the gene matches. This CDR3 comprises 16 residues. Germline CDR1 reads MNHNS; CDR2 reads SASEGT.

Sample: peripheral blood. The chain carries TRBV6-1 and TRBJ1-5, with 9 bases matching TRBD1. The sequence came from a human donor in a cohort sampled during active COVID-19. The CDR3 nucleotides are TGTGCCAGCAGTGACAGGGGACAGGGTGGAAATCAGCCCCAGCATTTT. It codes for CASSDRGQGGNQPQHF.